This T cell receptor (beta chain) was recorded in a study of preoperative IRX-2 immunotherapy in early breast cancer. This table comes from immunoSEQ multiplex PCR, and its TCRdb copy is limited to in-frame clones, with some not included. The data show about 45,000 clones, roughly 80% seen once. Specified treatment: preoperative locoregional IRX-2 cytokine immunotherapy. This material consisted of tumor tissue, taken after IRX-2 immunotherapy. The receptor was derived from a human donor with breast cancer.

For the CDR3, the DNA is TGCAGCGTTGAGGGTCTGGGAAACACCATATATTTT. The encoded protein is CSVEGLGNTIYF. The chain employs TRBV29-1 and TRBJ1-3; D is undetermined. The V gene's germline CDR1 is SQVTM and CDR2 ANQGSEA. Trimming removed 3 bases from V and 4 bases from J, with 7 bases in between. CDR3 length equals 12 residues.